This is a list of T cell receptor beta chains from one sample in a study of Graves' ophthalmopathy and Graves' hyperthyroidism. In TCRdb, the multiplex PCR reads were re-called with MiXCR into one record per CDR3 protein. The table includes 400,000 to 450,000 distinct CDR3 sequences, more than 20% detected once. The sample comprised peripheral blood. These receptors were collected from a woman aged 18-30 years with stable Graves' hyperthyroidism. CDR3s include the opening cysteine and the closing phenylalanine or tryptophan. The order of the fields is clone size, V gene, J gene, D gene, CDR3 protein, CDR3 DNA. D genes are given only for firm matches. Size tells how often a clone was seen (once, few, many) or the class of an expanded clone, and some rows leave it out.

clone_size: NA; v_call: TRBV6-2/TRBV6-3; j_call: TRBJ1-5; d_call: TRBD1; cdr3_aa: CASSPRDRVSNQPQHF; cdr3_nt: TGTGCCAGCAGTCCCCGGGACAGGGTGAGCAATCAGCCCCAGCATTTT
clone_size: many; v_call: TRBV6-1; j_call: TRBJ2-5; d_call: NA; cdr3_aa: CASSPWGQGRETQYF; cdr3_nt: TGTGCCAGCAGTCCCTGGGGTCAGGGGCGGGAGACCCAGTACTTC
clone_size: many; v_call: TRBV6-1; j_call: TRBJ2-5; d_call: NA; cdr3_aa: CASTQRGQETQYF; cdr3_nt: TGTGCCAGCACCCAAAGGGGCCAAGAGACCCAGTACTTC
clone_size: many; v_call: TRBV19; j_call: TRBJ1-5; d_call: NA; cdr3_aa: CASSMINQPQHF; cdr3_nt: TGTGCCAGTAGTATGATCAATCAGCCCCAGCATTTT
clone_size: NA; v_call: TRBV30; j_call: TRBJ1-5; d_call: NA; cdr3_aa: CAWSPDNLNQPQHF; cdr3_nt: TGTGCCTGGAGTCCAGACAATCTCAATCAGCCCCAGCATTTT
clone_size: many; v_call: TRBV6-5; j_call: TRBJ2-7; d_call: TRBD1; cdr3_aa: CASTYGQERYEQYF; cdr3_nt: TGTGCCAGCACTTACGGACAGGAGAGATACGAGCAGTACTTC
clone_size: few; v_call: TRBV4-1; j_call: TRBJ2-7; d_call: TRBD2; cdr3_aa: CASSQSGLAGVEQYF; cdr3_nt: TGCGCCAGCAGCCAATCGGGACTAGCGGGAGTCGAGCAGTACTTC
clone_size: NA; v_call: TRBV7-8; j_call: TRBJ1-1; d_call: NA; cdr3_aa: CASSWGTYGEAFF; cdr3_nt: TGTGCCAGCAGCTGGGGAACTTATGGAGAGGCTTTCTTT
clone_size: many; v_call: TRBV20-1; j_call: TRBJ1-1; d_call: NA; cdr3_aa: CSARSAGTLTEAFF; cdr3_nt: TGCAGTGCTAGATCCGCCGGGACCCTGACTGAAGCTTTCTTT
clone_size: NA; v_call: TRBV18; j_call: TRBJ1-5; d_call: TRBD1; cdr3_aa: CASSPRGGGPDQPQHF; cdr3_nt: TGTGCCAGCTCACCACGGGGAGGGGGCCCTGATCAGCCCCAGCATTTT
clone_size: many; v_call: TRBV6-2/TRBV6-3; j_call: TRBJ1-2; d_call: NA; cdr3_aa: CASSYPGRRMYGYTF; cdr3_nt: TGTGCCAGCAGTTACCCAGGACGGCGGATGTATGGCTACACCTTC
clone_size: NA; v_call: TRBV6-1; j_call: TRBJ1-2; d_call: TRBD1; cdr3_aa: CASSEAGDRNYGYTF; cdr3_nt: TGTGCCAGCAGTGAAGCTGGGGACAGAAACTATGGCTACACCTTC
clone_size: many; v_call: TRBV12-3/TRBV12-4; j_call: TRBJ2-2; d_call: NA; cdr3_aa: CASSSTSSLRNTGELFF; cdr3_nt: TGTGCCAGCAGCTCTACCTCTAGCTTAAGAAACACCGGGGAGCTGTTTTTT
clone_size: few; v_call: TRBV4-2; j_call: TRBJ2-3; d_call: TRBD2; cdr3_aa: CASSQATSGRSTDTQYF; cdr3_nt: TGTGCCAGCAGCCAAGCTACTAGCGGGAGGAGCACAGATACGCAGTATTTT
clone_size: many; v_call: TRBV6-5; j_call: TRBJ2-5; d_call: NA; cdr3_aa: CASSYPQTFGGETQYF; cdr3_nt: TGTGCCAGCAGTTATCCACAGACTTTTGGGGGAGAGACCCAGTACTTC
clone_size: NA; v_call: TRBV11-3; j_call: TRBJ2-7; d_call: NA; cdr3_aa: CASSSNTGREQYF; cdr3_nt: TGTGCCAGCAGCTCTAACACTGGCCGGGAGCAGTACTTC
clone_size: many; v_call: TRBV5-6; j_call: TRBJ1-5; d_call: NA; cdr3_aa: CASSYRAVGNQPQHF; cdr3_nt: TGTGCCAGCAGTTACAGGGCGGTCGGCAATCAGCCCCAGCATTTT
clone_size: many; v_call: TRBV15; j_call: TRBJ2-7; d_call: NA; cdr3_aa: CATSRAEGPNYEQYF; cdr3_nt: TGTGCCACCAGCAGAGCTGAGGGCCCTAACTACGAGCAGTACTTC
clone_size: NA; v_call: TRBV30; j_call: TRBJ2-6; d_call: TRBD2; cdr3_aa: CAWGTSSGANVLTF; cdr3_nt: TGTGCCTGGGGGACTAGCTCTGGGGCCAACGTCCTGACTTTC
clone_size: many; v_call: TRBV6-1; j_call: TRBJ2-7; d_call: TRBD2; cdr3_aa: CASSELAGGMSYEQYF; cdr3_nt: TGTGCCAGCAGTGAACTAGCGGGAGGGATGTCATACGAGCAGTACTTC
clone_size: NA; v_call: TRBV7-9; j_call: TRBJ1-1; d_call: TRBD1; cdr3_aa: CASSLAGQAGAFF; cdr3_nt: TGTGCCAGCAGCTTGGCGGGACAGGCTGGAGCTTTCTTT
clone_size: NA; v_call: TRBV12-5; j_call: TRBJ1-1; d_call: NA; cdr3_aa: CASGEYMNTEAFF; cdr3_nt: TGTGCTAGTGGGGAATACATGAACACTGAAGCTTTCTTT
clone_size: NA; v_call: TRBV5-1; j_call: TRBJ1-1; d_call: NA; cdr3_aa: CASSLGGTLGTEAFF; cdr3_nt: TGCGCCAGCAGCTTGGGAGGCACCCTTGGGACTGAAGCTTTCTTT
clone_size: NA; v_call: TRBV28; j_call: TRBJ2-5; d_call: NA; cdr3_aa: CASSSAGQETQYF; cdr3_nt: TGTGCCAGCAGTTCGGCGGGCCAAGAGACCCAGTACTTC
clone_size: many; v_call: TRBV28; j_call: TRBJ2-5; d_call: TRBD1; cdr3_aa: CASSWDGQGQETQYF; cdr3_nt: TGTGCCAGCAGTTGGGACGGACAGGGGCAAGAGACCCAGTACTTC
clone_size: few; v_call: TRBV12-3/TRBV12-4; j_call: TRBJ1-3; d_call: NA; cdr3_aa: CASSSRRVVSGNTIYF; cdr3_nt: TGTGCCAGCAGTTCCCGCCGGGTAGTCTCTGGAAACACCATATATTTT
clone_size: many; v_call: TRBV6-5; j_call: TRBJ1-1; d_call: TRBD1; cdr3_aa: CASPDRPDTEAFF; cdr3_nt: TGTGCCAGCCCGGACAGGCCCGACACTGAAGCTTTCTTT
clone_size: many; v_call: TRBV6-6; j_call: TRBJ1-3; d_call: NA; cdr3_aa: CASRVSLFGNTIYF; cdr3_nt: TGTGCCAGCAGAGTTAGCTTATTCGGAAACACCATATATTTT
clone_size: many; v_call: TRBV29-1; j_call: TRBJ2-7; d_call: NA; cdr3_aa: CSVEDRLSYEQYF; cdr3_nt: TGCAGCGTTGAAGATCGGCTATCCTACGAGCAGTACTTC
clone_size: many; v_call: TRBV7-2; j_call: TRBJ1-5; d_call: TRBD1; cdr3_aa: CASSLAQGDQPQHF; cdr3_nt: TGTGCCAGCAGCTTAGCCCAGGGGGATCAGCCCCAGCATTTT
clone_size: NA; v_call: TRBV12-3/TRBV12-4; j_call: TRBJ2-7; d_call: NA; cdr3_aa: CASSGRPERPYEQYF; cdr3_nt: TGTGCCAGCAGTGGGCGACCGGAACGCCCCTACGAGCAGTACTTC
clone_size: few; v_call: TRBV3-1; j_call: TRBJ2-7; d_call: NA; cdr3_aa: CASNLDRSKQYF; cdr3_nt: TGTGCCAGCAACCTGGACCGCTCGAAACAGTACTTC
clone_size: many; v_call: TRBV28; j_call: TRBJ1-6; d_call: TRBD1; cdr3_aa: CASSAGTGSNSPLHF; cdr3_nt: TGTGCCAGCAGCGCGGGGACAGGGAGTAATTCACCCCTCCACTTT
clone_size: many; v_call: TRBV6-1; j_call: TRBJ1-1; d_call: NA; cdr3_aa: CASSVHFMNTEAFF; cdr3_nt: TGTGCCAGCAGTGTACATTTCATGAACACTGAAGCTTTCTTT
clone_size: many; v_call: TRBV7-2; j_call: TRBJ2-2; d_call: NA; cdr3_aa: CASSPFRYTGELFF; cdr3_nt: TGTGCCAGCAGCCCCTTCCGGTACACCGGGGAGCTGTTTTTT
clone_size: many; v_call: TRBV20-1; j_call: TRBJ1-3; d_call: NA; cdr3_aa: CSASTVTSGNTIYF; cdr3_nt: TGCAGTGCTAGCACGGTAACTTCTGGAAACACCATATATTTT
clone_size: many; v_call: TRBV27; j_call: TRBJ2-5; d_call: TRBD2; cdr3_aa: CASSFGGRASETQYF; cdr3_nt: TGTGCCAGCAGTTTCGGCGGGAGGGCCTCAGAGACCCAGTACTTC
clone_size: many; v_call: TRBV9; j_call: TRBJ2-7; d_call: NA; cdr3_aa: CASSVMTGEGHEQYF; cdr3_nt: TGTGCCAGCAGCGTAATGACAGGGGAGGGCCACGAGCAGTACTTC
clone_size: many; v_call: TRBV30; j_call: TRBJ2-7; d_call: TRBD2; cdr3_aa: CAWSVRLAVYEQYF; cdr3_nt: TGTGCCTGGAGTGTAAGACTAGCGGTTTACGAGCAGTACTTC
clone_size: NA; v_call: TRBV5-1; j_call: TRBJ1-1; d_call: NA; cdr3_aa: CASSPPGDGVNTEAFF; cdr3_nt: TGCGCCAGCAGCCCCCCGGGAGACGGAGTCAACACTGAAGCTTTCTTT
clone_size: NA; v_call: TRBV28; j_call: TRBJ1-1; d_call: NA; cdr3_aa: CASSLGIGRGTMNTEAFF; cdr3_nt: TGTGCCAGCAGTTTAGGCATAGGAAGGGGGACCATGAACACTGAAGCTTTCTTT
clone_size: NA; v_call: TRBV25-1; j_call: TRBJ1-5; d_call: TRBD1; cdr3_aa: CASSLWTGQQPQHF; cdr3_nt: TGTGCCAGCAGTTTATGGACAGGGCAACAGCCCCAGCATTTT
clone_size: many; v_call: TRBV2; j_call: TRBJ2-7; d_call: TRBD2; cdr3_aa: CASSLFSGGMIYEQYF; cdr3_nt: TGTGCCAGCAGTCTCTTTTCCGGGGGGATGATCTACGAGCAGTACTTC
clone_size: many; v_call: TRBV5-5; j_call: TRBJ1-1; d_call: NA; cdr3_aa: CASSLAAAMNTEAFF; cdr3_nt: TGTGCCAGCAGCTTGGCGGCAGCCATGAACACTGAAGCTTTCTTT
clone_size: few; v_call: TRBV6-2/TRBV6-3; j_call: TRBJ1-5; d_call: NA; cdr3_aa: CASTQGDNQPQHF; cdr3_nt: TGTGCCAGCACTCAGGGTGACAATCAGCCCCAGCATTTT